One and the same sample provided the 21 T cell receptor beta chains below, sequenced in a study of T-cell memory formation after mild COVID-19. Each CDR3 protein is one row after TCRdb ran MiXCR on the 5' RACE reads. The sample shows some 190,000 distinct CDR3 sequences, 15% to 20% of them seen only once. Input material: PBMCs or a T cell subset sorted from them (not recorded which). The source of these receptors is an adult woman who had mild COVID-19 (a few samples of this study predate the infection). Cell type and time point are not known.

The J gene is TRBJ1-6, the V gene TRBV4-1; TRBD1 might be the D (5 bases). Germline-derived CDR1 and CDR2 are MGHRA and YSYEKL. This CDR3 comprises 18 residues. The V and J ends lost 1 base and 7 bases respectively, with 20 bases between them. The CDR3 is CASSQGLYGTGTNSPLHF. CDR3 DNA sequence: TGCGCCAGCAGCCAAGGGTTGTATGGTACGGGGACCAATTCACCCCTCCACTTT.

The rearrangement joins TRBV5-5 to TRBJ2-3; D gene ambiguous. V lost 2 bases, J lost 6 bases, and 10 bases lay in between. Germline V lookup: CDR1 SGHKS, CDR2 YYEKEE (reference sequence). CDR3 length equals 13 residues. DNA of the CDR3: TGTGCCAGCAGCTTTACAGAATACGATACGCAGTATTTT. Translation: CASSFTEYDTQYF. Filled out from reference TRBV5-5 and TRBJ2-3, the complete variable domain reads DAGVTQSPTHLIKTRGQQVTLRCSPISGHKSVSWYQQVLGQGPQFIFQYYEKEERGRGNFPDRFSARQFPNYSSELNVNALLLGDSALYLCASSFTEYDTQYFGPGTRLTVL.

The chain couples TRBV5-1 to TRBJ2-3; 8 bases agree with TRBD2. Germline V gene sequence: CDR1 SGHRS, CDR2 YFSETQ. The CDR3 contains 15 residues. J lost 2 bases, V lost 4 bases, and 6 bases had no gene match. The CDR3, as DNA: TGCGCCAGCAGCGTTAGCGGGACTACCACAGATACGCAGTATTTT. Translated, it gives CASSVSGTTTDTQYF.

V usage is TRBV4-3 and J usage is TRBJ1-5; no definite D call. V was clipped by 0 bases and J by 7 bases, with 10 bases between them. Germline V gene sequence: CDR1 LGHNA, CDR2 YSLEER. This CDR3 is 14 amino acids long. CDR3 in DNA: TGCGCCAGCAGCCAAGATCGTTCTTTCCAGCCCCAGCATTTT. It is translated as CASSQDRSFQPQHF.

This clonotype was counted only a few times. V is TRBV12-3 or TRBV12-4 and J is TRBJ1-1; D not resolved. V lost 5 bases, J lost 0 bases, and 13 bases lay in between. The CDR3 runs 15 residues. The CDR3: CASSRNQRLNTEAFF. CDR3 DNA: TGTGCCAGCAGTCGAAATCAAAGACTGAACACTGAAGCTTTCTTT.

This clonotype was seen only a few times. The CDR3 reads CSARGPRLTYSPLHF. The DNA of the CDR3 is TGCAGTGCTAGGGGACCACGGCTAACCTATTCACCCCTCCACTTT. The V and J genes are TRBV20-1 and TRBJ1-6; D is possibly TRBD1 (5 bases). Trimming took off 3 bases at V and 8 bases at J, with 17 bases between the two ends. CDR1 and CDR2 from the germline V gene are DFQATT and SNEGSKA (reference sequence). The CDR3 covers 15 residues.

There are many counts of this clonotype. The rearrangement uses TRBV7-6 and TRBJ2-1; no clear D. This CDR3 has 13 residues. Germline CDR1 is SGHVS and CDR2 is FNYEAQ. Trimming pared 5 bases from V and 6 bases from J, leaving 11 bases between. The CDR3 sequence is CASSIRVGNEQFF. The DNA for the CDR3 is TGTGCCAGCAGCATAAGGGTCGGCAATGAGCAGTTCTTC.

Only a few counts were recorded for this clonotype. The chain is built from TRBV6-6 and TRBJ2-3, with D unclear. V was shortened by 4 bases and J by 1 base, with 9 bases between the two germline ends. The CDR3 has 14 residues. Germline lookup yields CDR1 MNHNY and CDR2 SVGAGI (reference sequence). CDR3: CASSSSRGTDTQYF. CDR3 bases: TGTGCCAGCAGTTCATCAAGGGGCACAGATACGCAGTATTTT.

This clonotype has ten or more counts. V gene TRBV5-1 combines with J gene TRBJ2-7; 8 bases line up with TRBD2. After removal of 4 bases from V and 5 bases from J, the junction contained 14 bases not matched to a gene. Germline values: CDR1 SGHRS, CDR2 YFSETQ. The CDR3 consists of 16 residues. In nucleotides, the CDR3 is TGCGCCAGCAGCCTACCCACCGGGGGGGGAGGTGACGAGCAGTACTTC. Translation: CASSLPTGGGGDEQYF.

This clonotype was picked up a small number of times. The gene calls are TRBV20-1 and TRBJ2-7, with 9 bases lining up with TRBD1. Germline CDR1 reads DFQATT; CDR2 reads SNEGSKA (reference sequence). The CDR3 has 15 residues. Trimming took 3 bases from V and 0 from J; bases not matched to a gene: 6. CDR3 protein: CSASGDRVSSYEQYF. The CDR3 DNA reads as TGCAGTGCTAGTGGGGACAGGGTGAGCTCCTACGAGCAGTACTTC.

The genes are TRBV4-1 and TRBJ2-4; D gene unclear. V shed 4 bases and J shed 1 base, with 11 bases lying between them. The CDR3 is made up of 15 amino acids. Germline CDR1 is MGHRA and CDR2 is YSYEKL. CDR3: CASSLQGLAKNIQYF. As DNA, the CDR3 is TGCGCCAGCAGCCTACAAGGGTTGGCCAAAAACATTCAGTACTTC.

V is TRBV29-1 and J is TRBJ2-3; 13 positions agree with TRBD2. V was clipped by 5 bases and J by 2 bases; unmatched bases: 4. CDR3 size: 15 residues. The V gene's germline CDR1 is SQVTM and CDR2 ANQGSEA. As DNA, the CDR3 is TGCAGCGTTCTACTAGCGGGAGGGCCCACAGATACGCAGTATTTT. Its translation: CSVLLAGGPTDTQYF.

V usage is TRBV24-1 and J usage is TRBJ2-6; 8 bases are shared with TRBD1. Germline V gene sequence: CDR1 KGHDR, CDR2 SFDVKD. V lost 4 bases, J lost 2 bases, and 3 bases stayed unmatched. The CDR3 totals 16 residues. CDR3 sequence reads: CATSDIRGPGANVLTF. The CDR3 nucleotides are TGTGCCACCAGTGACATCAGGGGGCCTGGGGCCAACGTCCTGACTTTC.

This clonotype was detected a few times. The CDR3 DNA reads TGTGCCAGCAGCTTAGGGAGGGCTCCTGCAGATACGCAGTATTTT. Its protein is CASSLGRAPADTQYF. This chain connects TRBV7-9 to TRBJ2-3, with a weak D call TRBD2 (6 bases). The germline V gene has CDR1 SEHNR and CDR2 FQNEAQ (reference sequence). The ends were cut back, 1 base at V and 4 bases at J, with 12 bases in the middle. The CDR3 consists of 15 residues.

This clonotype was detected a few times. The rearrangement joins TRBV18 to TRBJ2-7; 9 nucleotides line up with TRBD1. The CDR3 length is 15 residues. The germline V gene has CDR1 KGHSH and CDR2 LQKENI. The J segment lost 5 bases and the V segment lost 2 bases, leaving 7 bases of the junction unmatched. The CDR3 sequence is CASSPMKGQGDEQYF. CDR3 coding DNA: TGTGCCAGCTCACCAATGAAGGGACAGGGCGACGAGCAGTACTTC.

This clonotype has just a few counts. The chain has TRBV7-3 and TRBJ2-1; D unclear. The CDR3 runs to 12 residues. In germline, CDR1 is SGHTA, CDR2 FQGTGA. V lost 1 base and J 6 bases, leaving 4 bases between the germline ends. The CDR3 loop reads CASSLNGNEQFF. The CDR3 nucleotides are TGTGCCAGCAGCTTAAATGGCAATGAGCAGTTCTTC.

This clonotype turned up a few times. The chain links TRBV4-1 to TRBJ2-7, with TRBD2 matching 11 bases. Trimming took 3 bases from V and 5 from J; bases not matched to a gene: 6. This CDR3 contains 15 residues. Germline V gene lookup returns CDR1 MGHRA and CDR2 YSYEKL. DNA of the CDR3: TGCGCCAGCAGCCAGCTTAGCGGGGGGGCGAACGAGCAGTACTTC. Amino acids: CASSQLSGGANEQYF.

The chain is built from TRBV7-2 and TRBJ2-5, with 7 bases aligning to TRBD2. Germline values: CDR1 SGHTA, CDR2 FQGNSA. This CDR3 contains 14 residues. Losses at the gene ends were 4 bases for V and 2 bases for J; bases not matched to a gene: 4. The CDR3 loop reads CASSYYGGQETQYF. The DNA of the CDR3 is TGTGCCAGCAGCTACTACGGGGGGCAAGAGACCCAGTACTTC.

The sample holds a few counts of this clonotype. This rearrangement joins TRBV5-1 to TRBJ2-5; 7 bases map to TRBD2. CDR1 SGHRS and CDR2 YFSETQ come from the germline V gene. The CDR3 runs to 15 residues. Trimming took 4 bases from V and 0 from J; bases not matched to a gene: 6. Here the CDR3 DNA reads TGCGCCAGCAGCGGGGGGGGAGCGGACCAAGAGACCCAGTACTTC. Translation gives CASSGGGADQETQYF.

The chain combines TRBV6-1 with TRBJ2-3; 7 nucleotides agree with TRBD1. Germline CDR1 and CDR2: MNHNS and SASEGT. The CDR3 has 14 residues. The trim removed 7 bases at V and 10 bases at J, leaving 14 bases unmatched. CDR3 region: CASIEGQPSGPQYF. In DNA form, the CDR3 reads TGTGCCAGCATCGAGGGACAGCCCTCAGGCCCGCAGTATTTT.

Ten or more counts support this clonotype. The chain links TRBV11-2 to TRBJ2-1; tentatively, D is TRBD1 or TRBD2 (5 bases each). The CDR3 has 14 amino acids. Germline V lookup: CDR1 SGHAT, CDR2 FQNNGV. The V end lost 0 bases, the J end lost 12 bases, and 15 bases lay between the germline ends. CDR3: CASSLEPQGGGQFF. Written as DNA, the CDR3 is TGTGCCAGCAGCTTAGAGCCCCAGGGTGGAGGGCAGTTCTTC.